The T cell receptor (beta chain) under discussion was sequenced for a study of cytomegalovirus exposure and HLA in healthy donors. TCRdb keeps only in-frame clones here, not all; method: immunoSEQ multiplex PCR. Seen here are some 84,000 clones, roughly 90% observed once, and the top ten hold 2% to 2.5%. The V end was cut by 2 bases, the J end by 7 bases, with 8 bases between. The CDR3 length is 13 residues. CDR1 SNHLY and CDR2 FYNNEI come from the germline V gene. Sequenced input: PBMCs. The rearrangement uses TRBV2 and TRBJ2-2, with D maybe TRBD1 (5 bases). The TCR originated in a young man in good health and CMV-seronegative. CDR3 sequence reads: CASSEIDSGELFF. The DNA for the CDR3 is TGTGCCAGCAGTGAAATCGACAGCGGGGAGCTGTTTTTT.